This T cell receptor (beta chain) was retrieved from a study of blood T cell repertoires in COVID-19. In the original analysis: For nucleated cells, counts were estimated from reference gene primer amplification. Profiling relied on immunoSEQ multiplex PCR, and the TCRdb table lists in-frame clones only, not all of them. The DNA was the basis for D and trimming; V, J and clone size are from that table. The table includes several thousand clones, roughly nine tenths detected once. Trimming removed 1 base from V and 1 base from J; junction bases left unmatched: 9. The CDR3 is 18 residues long. The V gene's germline CDR1 is SGHAT and CDR2 FQNNGV. This clone was seen once.

The sequence was collected from a human donor in a cohort sampled during active COVID-19. The donor label of this sample is uncertain. V and J are TRBV11-2 and TRBJ2-2; 7 bases agree with TRBD2. The sample comprised peripheral blood. CDR3 in amino acids: CASSLGGREGLNTGELFF. In nucleotides, the CDR3 is TGTGCCAGCAGCTTAGGTGGTAGGGAGGGGTTGAACACCGGGGAGCTGTTTTTT.